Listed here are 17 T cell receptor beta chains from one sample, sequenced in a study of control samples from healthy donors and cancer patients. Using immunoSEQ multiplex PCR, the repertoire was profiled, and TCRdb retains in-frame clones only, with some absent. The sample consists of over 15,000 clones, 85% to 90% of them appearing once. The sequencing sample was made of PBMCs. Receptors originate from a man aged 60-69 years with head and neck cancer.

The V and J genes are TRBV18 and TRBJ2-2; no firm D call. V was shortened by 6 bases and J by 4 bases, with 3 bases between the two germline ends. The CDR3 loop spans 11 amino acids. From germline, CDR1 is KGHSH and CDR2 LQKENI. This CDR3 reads CASSATGELFF. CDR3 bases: TGTGCCAGCTCCGCCACCGGGGAGCTGTTTTTT.

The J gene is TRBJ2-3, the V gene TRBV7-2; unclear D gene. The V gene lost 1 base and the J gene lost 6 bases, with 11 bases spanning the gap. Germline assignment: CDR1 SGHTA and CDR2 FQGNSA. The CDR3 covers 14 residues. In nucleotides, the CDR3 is TGTGCCAGCAGCTTAGAGGTAGTCCAGGATACGCAGTATTTT. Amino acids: CASSLEVVQDTQYF.

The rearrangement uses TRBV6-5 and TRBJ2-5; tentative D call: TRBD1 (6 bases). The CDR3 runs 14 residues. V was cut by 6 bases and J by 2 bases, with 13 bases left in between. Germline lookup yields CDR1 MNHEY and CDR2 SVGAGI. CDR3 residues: CASSGQNQQETQYF. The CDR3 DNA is TGTGCCAGCAGCGGACAGAACCAACAAGAGACCCAGTACTTC.

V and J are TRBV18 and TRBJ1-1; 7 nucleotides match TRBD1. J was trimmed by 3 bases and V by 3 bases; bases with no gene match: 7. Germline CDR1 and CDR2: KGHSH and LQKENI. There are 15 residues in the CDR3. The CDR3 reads CASSPLTGLDTEAFF. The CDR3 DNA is TGTGCCAGCTCACCCCTGACAGGGTTAGACACTGAAGCTTTCTTT.

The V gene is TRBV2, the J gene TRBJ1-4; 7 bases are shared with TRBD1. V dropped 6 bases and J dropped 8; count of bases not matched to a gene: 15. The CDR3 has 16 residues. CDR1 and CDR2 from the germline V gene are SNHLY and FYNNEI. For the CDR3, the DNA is TGTGCCAGCAGAGAAAGTCAAGACAGGGCGAACGAAAAACTGTTTTTT. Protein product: CASRESQDRANEKLFF. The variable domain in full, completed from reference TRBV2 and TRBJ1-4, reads EPEVTQTPSHQVTQMGQEVILRCVPISNHLYFYWYRQILGQKVEFLVSFYNNEISEKSEIFDDQFSVERPDGSNFTLKIRSTKLEDSAMYFCASRESQDRANEKLFFGSGTQLSVL.

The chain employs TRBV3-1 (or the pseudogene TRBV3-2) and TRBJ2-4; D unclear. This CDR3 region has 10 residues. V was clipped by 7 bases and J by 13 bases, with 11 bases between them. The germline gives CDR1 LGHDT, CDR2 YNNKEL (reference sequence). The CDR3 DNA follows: TGTGCCAGCACCCTTGGACGGCAGTACTTC. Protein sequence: CASTLGRQYF.

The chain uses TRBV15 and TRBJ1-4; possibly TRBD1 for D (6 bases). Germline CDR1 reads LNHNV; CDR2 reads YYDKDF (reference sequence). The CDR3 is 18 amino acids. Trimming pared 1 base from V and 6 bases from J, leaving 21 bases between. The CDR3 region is CATSRAPGGGRFHEKLFF. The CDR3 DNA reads TGTGCCACCAGCAGAGCTCCCGGGGGGGGGCGTTTTCATGAAAAACTGTTTTTT.

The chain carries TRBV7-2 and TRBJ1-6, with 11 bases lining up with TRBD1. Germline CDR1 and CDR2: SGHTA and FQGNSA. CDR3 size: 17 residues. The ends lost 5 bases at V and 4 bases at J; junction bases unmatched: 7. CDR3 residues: CASSPGQGEGYNSPLHF. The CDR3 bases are TGTGCCAGCAGCCCGGGACAGGGGGAGGGATATAATTCACCCCTCCACTTT. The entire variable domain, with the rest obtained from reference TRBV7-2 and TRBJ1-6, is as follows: GAGVSQSPSNKVTEKGKDVELRCDPISGHTALYWYRQSLGQGLEFLIYFQGNSAPDKSGLPSDRFSAERTGGSVSTLTIQRTQQEDSAVYLCASSPGQGEGYNSPLHFGNGTRLTVT.

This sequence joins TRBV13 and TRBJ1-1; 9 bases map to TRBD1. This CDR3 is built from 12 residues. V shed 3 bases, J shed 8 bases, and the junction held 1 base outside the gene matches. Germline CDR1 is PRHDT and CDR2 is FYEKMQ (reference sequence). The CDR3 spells CASSFGTGEAFF. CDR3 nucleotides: TGTGCCAGCAGCTTCGGGACAGGGGAAGCTTTCTTT. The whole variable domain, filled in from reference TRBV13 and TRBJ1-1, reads AAGVIQSPRHLIKEKRETATLKCYPIPRHDTVYWYQQGPGQDPQFLISFYEKMQSDKGSIPDRFSAQQFSDYHSELNMSSLELGDSALYFCASSFGTGEAFFGQGTRLTVV.

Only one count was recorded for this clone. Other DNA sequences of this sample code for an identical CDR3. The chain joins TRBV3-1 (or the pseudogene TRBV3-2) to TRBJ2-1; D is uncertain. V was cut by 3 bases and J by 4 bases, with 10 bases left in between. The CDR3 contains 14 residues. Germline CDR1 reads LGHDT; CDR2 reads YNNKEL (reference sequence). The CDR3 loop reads CASSQRGSYNEQFF. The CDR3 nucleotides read TGTGCCAGCAGCCAGCGCGGCTCGTACAATGAGCAGTTCTTC.

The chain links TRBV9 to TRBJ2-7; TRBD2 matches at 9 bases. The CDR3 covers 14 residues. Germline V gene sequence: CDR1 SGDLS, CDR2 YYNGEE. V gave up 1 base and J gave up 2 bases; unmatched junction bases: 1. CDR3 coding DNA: TGTGCCAGCAGCGTAAGCGGGGGGCCCTACGAGCAGTACTTC. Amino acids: CASSVSGGPYEQYF.

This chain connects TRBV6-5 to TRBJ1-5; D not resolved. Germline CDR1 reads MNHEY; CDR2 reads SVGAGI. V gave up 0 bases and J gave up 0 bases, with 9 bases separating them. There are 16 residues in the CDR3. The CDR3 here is CASSYSRTYSNQPQHF. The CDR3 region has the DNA TGTGCCAGCAGTTACTCGAGAACGTATAGCAATCAGCCCCAGCATTTT.

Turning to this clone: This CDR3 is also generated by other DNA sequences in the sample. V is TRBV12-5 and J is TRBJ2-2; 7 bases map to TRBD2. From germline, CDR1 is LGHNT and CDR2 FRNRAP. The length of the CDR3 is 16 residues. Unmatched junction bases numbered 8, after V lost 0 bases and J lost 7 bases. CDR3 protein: CASGLVAGRVIGELFF. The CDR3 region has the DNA TGTGCTAGTGGTTTGGTAGCGGGGAGAGTAATCGGGGAGCTGTTTTTT. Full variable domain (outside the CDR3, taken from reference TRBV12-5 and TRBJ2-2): DARVTQTPRHKVTEMGQEVTMRCQPILGHNTVFWYRQTMMQGLELLAYFRNRAPLDDSGMPKDRFSAEMPDATLATLKIQPSEPRDSAVYFCASGLVAGRVIGELFFGEGSRLTVL.

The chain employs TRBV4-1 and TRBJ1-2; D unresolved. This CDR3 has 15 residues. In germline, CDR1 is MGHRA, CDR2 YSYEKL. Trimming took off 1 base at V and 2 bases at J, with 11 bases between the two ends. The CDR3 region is CASSQAPLGNYGYTF. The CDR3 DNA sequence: TGCGCCAGCAGCCAAGCTCCCTTAGGGAACTATGGCTACACCTTC.

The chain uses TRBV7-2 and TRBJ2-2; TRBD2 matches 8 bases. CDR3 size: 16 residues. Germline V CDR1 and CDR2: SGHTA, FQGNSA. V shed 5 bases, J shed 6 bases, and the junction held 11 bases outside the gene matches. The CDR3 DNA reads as TGTGCCAGCAGCCCCGCCGGGGGGGCGCCCGCCGGGGAGCTGTTTTTT. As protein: CASSPAGGAPAGELFF.

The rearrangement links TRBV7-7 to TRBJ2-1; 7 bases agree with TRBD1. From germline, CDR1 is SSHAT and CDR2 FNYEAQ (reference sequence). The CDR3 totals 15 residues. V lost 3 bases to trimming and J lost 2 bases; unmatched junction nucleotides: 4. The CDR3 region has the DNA TGTGCCAGCAGCTTGGCCACAGGGGCCTACAATGAGCAGTTCTTC. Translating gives CASSLATGAYNEQFF.

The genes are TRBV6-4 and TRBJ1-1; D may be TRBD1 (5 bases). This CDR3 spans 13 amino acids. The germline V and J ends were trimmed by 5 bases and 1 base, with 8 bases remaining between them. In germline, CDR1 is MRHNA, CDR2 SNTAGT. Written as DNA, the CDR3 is TGTGCCAGCAGTCCTACAGGGAACACTGAAGCTTTCTTT. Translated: CASSPTGNTEAFF.